This entry lists 11 T cell receptor beta chains sequenced from one sample in a study of response to subunit inactivated influenza vaccine. Each CDR3 protein is one row after TCRdb ran MiXCR on the RT-PCR reads. The table records approximately 530,000 distinct CDR3 sequences, under 15% of them present only once. Material: PBMCs from blood, obtained roughly 48 days after vaccination. The receptors were gathered from a man in his fifties or sixties who received an inactivated influenza vaccine.

This clonotype was picked up a small number of times. This sequence joins TRBV5-5 and TRBJ1-1, with a weak D call TRBD1 (5 bases). In germline, CDR1 is SGHKS, CDR2 YYEKEE (reference sequence). This CDR3 spans 17 amino acids. Trimming pared 0 bases from V and 4 bases from J, leaving 19 bases between. This CDR3 reads CASSLDAQGGVSTEAFF. Here the CDR3 DNA reads TGTGCCAGCAGCTTGGATGCGCAGGGTGGGGTGAGCACTGAAGCTTTCTTT.

This clonotype was seen a few times. The chain joins TRBV5-1 to TRBJ2-2; no clear D gene. Between the trimmed V and J ends, which lost 0 bases and 5 bases, there was a span of 14 bases. This CDR3 is built from 16 residues. Germline V CDR1 and CDR2: SGHRS, YFSETQ. The CDR3, as DNA: TGCGCCAGCAGCTTGGCCGCCTTCTTGGGGACCGGGGAGCTGTTTTTT. As protein: CASSLAAFLGTGELFF.

This clonotype was picked up a small number of times. V gene TRBV20-1 combines with J gene TRBJ2-7; D is perhaps TRBD2 (5 bases). The CDR3 has 15 residues. The germline gives CDR1 DFQATT, CDR2 SNEGSKA (reference sequence). Trimming shortened V by 6 bases and J by 2 bases, and 20 bases separated the two germline ends. The CDR3 DNA is TGCAGTGCCAAAGCACGTAGTCGGGGAACCTACGAGCAGTACTTC. Translation gives CSAKARSRGTYEQYF.

V usage is TRBV6-2 or TRBV6-3 and J usage is TRBJ2-5; 10 nucleotides align to TRBD2. From germline, CDR1 is MNHEY and CDR2 SVGEGT. This CDR3 is built from 15 residues. V lost 6 bases to trimming and J lost 9 bases; unmatched junction nucleotides: 13. The CDR3, as DNA: TGTGCCAGCAGCCGAGCGGGAGGGCCGTTGGTGTCCCAGTACTTC. It codes for CASSRAGGPLVSQYF.

Only a few counts were recorded for this clonotype. The chain links TRBV7-2 to TRBJ1-1; tentatively, D is TRBD1 (5 bases). Germline loops: CDR1 SGHTA, CDR2 FQGNSA. The length of the CDR3 is 15 residues. V was cut by 3 bases and J by 5 bases, with 16 bases left in between. CDR3 nucleotide sequence: TGTGCCAGCAGCTTGGAGGGGCCGTCGTTTACTGAAGCTTTCTTT. Residues: CASSLEGPSFTEAFF.

This clonotype was counted many times. The genes are TRBV12-3 or TRBV12-4 and TRBJ2-3; TRBD2 is a possible D gene (6 bases). The V end lost 6 bases, the J end lost 0 bases, and 16 bases lay between the germline ends. This CDR3 comprises 16 residues. The CDR3 sequence is CASSPKGGTSTDTQYF. As DNA, the CDR3 is TGTGCCAGCAGCCCGAAGGGTGGGACTAGCACAGATACGCAGTATTTT.

This clonotype occurred a few times. V usage is TRBV28 and J usage is TRBJ2-3; no firm D call. The CDR3 has 12 residues. V lost 6 bases and J 8 bases, leaving 12 bases between the germline ends. Germline lookup yields CDR1 MDHEN and CDR2 SYDVKM. In DNA, the CDR3 is TGTGCCAGCAGACCCGACTCCAGTACGCAGTATTTT. It encodes CASRPDSSTQYF.

The V call is TRBV7-9, the J call TRBJ1-5; D might be TRBD1 (5 bases). Trimming took 4 bases from V and 7 from J, leaving 17 bases between them. This CDR3 region has 15 residues. The germline V gene encodes CDR1 SEHNR and CDR2 FQNEAQ (reference sequence). The CDR3 DNA reads TGTGCCAGCAGCTCGGGGGGGACTCTGGGGCAGCCCCAGCATTTT. It yields the protein CASSSGGTLGQPQHF.

This clonotype was recorded many times. The V call is TRBV29-1, the J call TRBJ1-1, with a weak D call TRBD1 (5 bases). The CDR3 has 14 amino acids. V was pared by 7 bases and J by 5 bases, with 20 bases between. Per the germline V gene, CDR1 is SQVTM and CDR2 is ANQGSEA. CDR3 coding DNA: TGCAGCGCTGATCCCCATGGGGGGAGAACTGAAGCTTTCTTT. As protein: CSADPHGGRTEAFF.

The chain couples TRBV4-3 to TRBJ1-2; D gene uncertain. Per the germline V gene, CDR1 is LGHNA and CDR2 is YSLEER. This CDR3 has 14 residues. The V gene lost 0 bases and the J gene lost 2 bases, with 7 bases spanning the gap. CDR3 residues: CASSQDDLNYGYTF. The CDR3 DNA reads as TGCGCCAGCAGCCAAGATGACCTAAACTATGGCTACACCTTC.

This clonotype has a handful of counts. The CDR3 DNA reads as TGTGCCAGCAGCCAAGGGGACAGGGGTCGATATAATTCACCCCTCCACTTT. Translated, it gives CASSQGDRGRYNSPLHF. The chain couples TRBV4-2 to TRBJ1-6; 10 bases line up with TRBD1. CDR3 length equals 17 residues. V lost 1 base, J lost 4 bases, and 4 bases stayed unmatched. CDR1 is LGHNA, CDR2 YNFKEQ, per germline.